This record covers a single TCR beta chain. What it recognizes is unknown. This specimen comes from a study of OX40 agonist ivuxolimab in advanced cancers. Study-level background: The study enrolled dose-escalation patients with hepatocellular carcinoma, melanoma, renal cell or head and neck cancer. With a range of roughly 20 to 80, age averaged approximately 64 years, and around 83% were male. General study points: At 0.1 to 3.0 mg/kg, clonal expansion of CD4+ and CD8+ blood T cells had occurred by week 6.

Systemic immunosuppression or a history of autoimmune disease excluded patients. Sequencing was performed with immunoSEQ multiplex PCR; in TCRdb, only in-frame clones are kept and a portion is missing. The profile shows 55,000 to 60,000 clones, 80% to 85% of them singletons. This material consisted of CD4+ or CD8+ T cells sorted from blood, taken in a trial of the OX40 agonist ivuxolimab. This TCR came from an adult with an advanced solid tumor such as melanoma, head and neck, liver or kidney cancer.

The CDR3 loop is CASATQDHGNTIYF. CDR3 DNA: TGTGCCAGCGCGACCCAGGATCATGGAAACACCATATATTTT. The chain is built from TRBV18 and TRBJ1-3; no definite D call. The CDR3 runs to 14 residues. V lost 8 bases to trimming and J lost 3 bases, with 14 bases between them. Germline V gives CDR1 KGHSH, CDR2 LQKENI.